This T cell receptor (beta chain) was retrieved from a study of memory CD4+ T cells and cytomegalovirus serostatus. For the study at large: Healthy Belgian adult donors included nine or ten CMV-positive and about two dozen CMV-negative people.

In the authors' workflow: Out-of-frame sequences were removed, leaving 2 million to 2.5 million distinct TCRbeta sequences. The method was immunoSEQ multiplex PCR; TCRdb's version includes in-frame clones alone and lacks a portion of them. V, J and clone size derive from that table, while D and trimming were established from the DNA sequence. The sample carries about 46,000 clones, 60% to 80% recorded once. The sort gate was single viable CD3+CD4+CD8-CD45RO+ cells for memory CD4+ T cells. Total CD4+ T cells were enriched by CD4 positive selection. The CDR3 runs to 15 residues. Germline CDR1 KGHSH, CDR2 LQKENI. V lost 3 bases and J 2 bases, leaving 14 bases between the germline ends. The table lists this clone with a count of one. Its antigen is as yet unknown. Study conclusions and caveats: Each of 67 CMV-associated TCRbeta sequences occurred in one to five individuals.

Specimen: memory CD4+ T cells from blood. The chain is built from TRBV18 and TRBJ2-7; TRBD1 is a possible D gene (5 bases). The receptor was derived from an adult in good health and CMV-seronegative. CDR3 protein: CASSPSGRRAYEQYF. In DNA, the CDR3 is TGTGCCAGCTCACCGTCTGGCCGCAGGGCCTACGAGCAGTACTTC.